The 29 T cell receptor beta chains below come from one sample, sequenced in a study of blood T cells in healthy people across ages. The second PCR ran about 6 to 12 cycles with a sample-barcoded 5' primer and J-beta primers. MiXCR was run by TCRdb on the 5' RACE reads, yielding one entry per CDR3 protein. The sample consists of about 1.8 million distinct CDR3 sequences, around half of them appearing once. The sample comprised blood. The receptors were sampled from a woman aged 40 to 50 in good health.

This clonotype is a singleton in its sample. The rearrangement links TRBV28 to TRBJ2-7; no reliable D call. The CDR3 sequence is 14 residues long. The germline gives CDR1 MDHEN, CDR2 SYDVKM. V was clipped by 6 bases and J by 3 bases, with 15 bases between them. The CDR3 loop is CASSNHGLIYEQYF. The CDR3 DNA is TGTGCCAGCAGCAACCACGGCCTCATCTACGAGCAGTACTTC. The full variable domain, with the rest looked up from reference TRBV28 and TRBJ2-7, is DVKVTQSSRYLVKRTGEKVFLECVQDMDHENMFWYRQDPGLGLRLIYFSYDVKMKEKGDIPEGYSVSREKKERFSLILESASTNQTSMYLCASSNHGLIYEQYFGPGTRLTVT.

The V gene is TRBV28, the J gene TRBJ2-7; 7 bases map to TRBD1. V shed 5 bases and J 5 bases; nucleotides not matched to a gene: 12. The CDR3 extends over 15 amino acids. CDR1 is MDHEN, CDR2 SYDVKM, per germline. This chain's CDR3 is CASSDREHPTDEQYF. The CDR3 DNA reads as TGTGCCAGCAGTGACAGGGAGCATCCTACCGACGAGCAGTACTTC.

This sequence joins TRBV5-5 and TRBJ1-1; 8 positions agree with TRBD1. Germline assignment: CDR1 SGHKS and CDR2 YYEKEE (reference sequence). V shed 3 bases and J 6 bases; nucleotides not matched to a gene: 4. The CDR3 totals 13 residues. The CDR3 nucleotides read TGTGCCAGCAGCTCGCAGGGGGCTGCTGAAGCTTTCTTT. This gives the protein CASSSQGAAEAFF.

The chain links TRBV6-2 or TRBV6-3 to TRBJ1-6; D call uncertain. CDR1 and CDR2 from the germline V gene are MNHEY and SVGEGT. Trimming cost V 6 bases and J 17 bases, with 14 bases left between them. This CDR3 is 11 amino acids long. The CDR3 region is CASSQQFRVHF. The CDR3 nucleotides are TGTGCCAGCAGCCAACAGTTCAGAGTCCACTTT.

This chain joins TRBV11-1 and TRBJ2-3; D may be TRBD2 (6 bases). Per germline, CDR1 SGHAT and CDR2 FQDESV (reference sequence). The CDR3 runs to 19 residues. Trimming removed 1 base at V and 0 bases at J, with 20 bases between. The CDR3 nucleotides are TGTGCCAGCAGCTTAGGGGACCTGGCGGCGGGGTCTAGCACAGATACGCAGTATTTT. Translated, it gives CASSLGDLAAGSSTDTQYF.

DNA of the CDR3: TGTGCCAGCAGCCCCGGACTAGCGGGGGATTGGAATGAGCAGTTCTTC. Its protein is CASSPGLAGDWNEQFF. This sequence joins TRBV7-2 and TRBJ2-1; 13 positions match TRBD2. The CDR3 is 16 residues long. V was clipped by 5 bases and J by 7 bases; unmatched bases: 8. CDR1 is SGHTA and CDR2 is FQGNSA in the germline V gene.

The rearrangement links TRBV14 to TRBJ1-2; no clear D. The CDR3 totals 13 residues. V gave up 0 bases and J gave up 5 bases, with 7 bases separating them. Germline CDR1 is SGHDN and CDR2 is FVKESK. CDR3 nucleotide sequence: TGTGCCAGCAGCCAAGATCCCGTGTATGGCTACACCTTC. Translated: CASSQDPVYGYTF.

This clonotype appeared a single time. The V call is TRBV29-1, the J call TRBJ1-4; 7 positions match TRBD1. The junction had 9 bases not matched to a gene; V was cut back by 6 bases and J by 14 bases. CDR3 size: 11 residues. CDR1 and CDR2 from the germline V gene are SQVTM and ANQGSEA. This chain's CDR3 is CSVGQAPRLFF. The CDR3 nucleotides are TGCAGCGTCGGACAGGCCCCGAGGCTGTTTTTT.

This clonotype was seen a single time. A read error is possible here, since a much larger clone lies one base away. The chain recombines TRBV20-1 with TRBJ2-1, with 8 bases fitting TRBD1. Germline V lookup: CDR1 DFQATT, CDR2 SNEGSKA (reference sequence). V lost 2 bases to trimming and J lost 10 bases; unmatched junction nucleotides: 7. The CDR3 runs to 13 residues. For the CDR3, the DNA is TGCAGTGCTAGACTACAGGGGGTCCACGAGCAGTTCTTC. It encodes CSARLQGVHEQFF.

CDR3 residues: CASRTGQTLFGTNEKLFF. The CDR3 bases are TGTGCCAGCAGAACAGGACAGACCCTATTCGGAACTAATGAAAAACTGTTTTTT. The chain links TRBV27 to TRBJ1-4; D possibly corresponds to TRBD1 (6 bases). Germline CDR1 reads MNHEY; CDR2 reads SMNVEV (reference sequence). CDR3 length: 18 amino acids. Trimming stripped 6 bases from V and 1 base from J, with 21 bases between.

This clonotype was counted only a few times. CDR3 sequence: CASSLGGFGNEQFF. The CDR3 DNA follows: TGTGCCAGCAGCTTAGGGGGTTTCGGCAATGAGCAGTTCTTC. The rearrangement links TRBV7-2 to TRBJ2-1; D gene ambiguous. Deletions cut 1 base from V and 6 bases from J, with 10 bases between. There are 14 residues in the CDR3. Germline CDR1 SGHTA, CDR2 FQGNSA.

This clonotype was detected many times. The CDR3 reads CASSLAGTGKEQFF. The CDR3 DNA reads as TGTGCCAGCAGCTTAGCCGGGACAGGGAAGGAGCAGTTCTTC. J is TRBJ2-1 and V is TRBV7-8, with TRBD1 matching over 9 bases. Germline V lookup: CDR1 SGHVS, CDR2 FQNEAQ. V was clipped by 0 bases and J by 10 bases; unmatched bases: 4. The CDR3 sequence is 14 residues long.

The V call is TRBV24-1, the J call TRBJ2-3; 8 bases agree with TRBD2. The CDR3 contains 15 residues. The germline V gene has CDR1 KGHDR and CDR2 SFDVKD. The trim removed 3 bases at V and 1 base at J, leaving 2 bases unmatched. The CDR3 reads CATSDPAGGTDTQYF. CDR3 nucleotide sequence: TGTGCCACCAGTGATCCAGCGGGGGGCACAGATACGCAGTATTTT.

This clonotype has more than one count but fewer than ten. The chain is built from TRBV11-2 and TRBJ1-6; D uncertain. CDR3 length equals 13 residues. Germline V gene sequence: CDR1 SGHAT, CDR2 FQNNGV. Trimming shortened V by 0 bases and J by 10 bases, and 7 bases separated the two germline ends. CDR3 sequence (DNA): TGTGCCAGCAGCTTAGATGGGAGGTCACCCCTCCACTTT. It specifies CASSLDGRSPLHF. The whole variable domain, remainder taken from reference TRBV11-2 and TRBJ1-6, is EAGVAQSPRYKIIEKRQSVAFWCNPISGHATLYWYQQILGQGPKLLIQFQNNGVVDDSQLPKDRFSAERLKGVDSTLKIQPAKLEDSAVYLCASSLDGRSPLHFGNGTRLTVT.

The V call is TRBV6-6, the J call TRBJ1-1, with 8 bases lining up with TRBD1. CDR1 MNHNY and CDR2 SVGAGI come from the germline V gene (reference sequence). V lost 5 bases, J lost 5 bases, and 10 bases stayed unmatched. The length of the CDR3 is 15 residues. The chain's CDR3 is CASSNLQGVGTEAFF. The CDR3 nucleotides are TGTGCCAGCAGTAACCTACAGGGGGTTGGGACTGAAGCTTTCTTT.

As concerns this clonotype: The junction does not match germline at one end; this may be a read error. The J gene is TRBJ2-5, the V gene TRBV28, with a weak D call TRBD2 (5 bases). This CDR3 comprises 17 residues. CDR1 is MDHEN, CDR2 SYDVKM, per germline. CDR3 protein: CASSLFDGFNGEETQYF. The CDR3 DNA reads as TGTGCCAGCAGCTTATTTGACGGGTTTAACGGGGAAGAGACCCAGTACTTC.

This clonotype was recorded a few times. The V gene is TRBV7-6, the J gene TRBJ2-7; maybe TRBD2 (5 bases). V was pared by 5 bases and J by 7 bases, with 12 bases between. Germline assignment: CDR1 SGHVS and CDR2 FNYEAQ. CDR3 size: 12 residues. CDR3 in amino acids: CASSHRRGEQYF. The CDR3 DNA sequence: TGTGCCAGCAGCCATCGAAGAGGGGAGCAGTACTTC. Complete variable domain (other parts from reference TRBV7-6 and TRBJ2-7): GAGVSQSPRYKVTKRGQDVALRCDPISGHVSLYWYRQALGQGPEFLTYFNYEAQQDKSGLPNDRFSAERPEGSISTLTIQRTEQRDSAMYRCASSHRRGEQYFGPGTRLTVT.

The chain combines TRBV7-2 with TRBJ2-7, with 8 nucleotides matching TRBD1. CDR3 length: 14 residues. The germline V gene has CDR1 SGHTA and CDR2 FQGNSA. Trimming removed 4 bases from V and 2 bases from J; junction bases left unmatched: 4. CDR3 in DNA: TGTGCCAGCAGCTCTGACAGGGGTACCTACGAGCAGTACTTC. Amino acid sequence: CASSSDRGTYEQYF.

This clonotype was seen only a few times. J is TRBJ2-1 and V is TRBV24-1; 8 positions match TRBD1. Per the germline V gene, CDR1 is KGHDR and CDR2 is SFDVKD. V trimming: 4 bases; J trimming: 5 bases; junction bases outside the gene matches: 9. The CDR3 totals 16 residues. The DNA for the CDR3 is TGTGCCACCAGTGACTATGGGACAGGCCTTAACAATGAGCAGTTCTTC. This codes for CATSDYGTGLNNEQFF.

The rearrangement joins TRBV11-2 to TRBJ1-2, with D possibly TRBD1 on 6 matching bases. V lost 5 bases and J 2 bases, leaving 24 bases between the germline ends. The CDR3 extends over 18 amino acids. Germline V gives CDR1 SGHAT, CDR2 FQNNGV. CDR3 region: CASSHARGGHNKNYGYTF. CDR3 DNA: TGTGCCAGCAGCCACGCTCGTGGGGGGCATAACAAAAACTATGGCTACACCTTC.

This clonotype was seen a few times. The chain has TRBV29-1 and TRBJ2-3; 9 nucleotides align to TRBD2. V was clipped by 4 bases and J by 4 bases; unmatched bases: 6. The length of the CDR3 is 14 residues. Per the germline V gene, CDR1 is SQVTM and CDR2 is ANQGSEA. CDR3 DNA sequence: TGCAGCGTTGCTGGCGGGGGGGCCCCAGATACGCAGTATTTT. It specifies CSVAGGGAPDTQYF.

This clonotype has a handful of counts. The chain uses TRBV7-8 and TRBJ2-4; 7 positions match TRBD1. The DNA end is a closer match to TRBJ2-7, so the J assignment may be wrong. CDR3 size: 13 residues. Germline loops: CDR1 SGHVS, CDR2 FQNEAQ. CDR3 in amino acids: CASSFTGVHEQYF. The CDR3 DNA reads TGTGCCAGCAGCTTCACAGGGGTCCACGAGCAGTACTTC.

The chain joins TRBV6-6 to TRBJ1-2, with a tentative D call TRBD1 (6 bases). CDR3 length: 13 amino acids. Deletions cut 4 bases from V and 6 bases from J, with 12 bases between. From germline, CDR1 is MNHNY and CDR2 SVGAGI (reference sequence). CDR3 coding DNA: TGTGCCAGCAGTTGGAACAGGGAGGATGGCTACACCTTC. Residues: CASSWNREDGYTF.

The CDR3 sequence is CASSLARGVIYEQYF. The CDR3 nucleotides read TGTGCCAGCAGCCTGGCGAGGGGGGTTATCTACGAGCAGTACTTC. The V call is TRBV11-2, the J call TRBJ2-7; perhaps D is TRBD1 or TRBD2 (6 bases each). Trimming shortened V by 5 bases and J by 3 bases, and 17 bases separated the two germline ends. The germline V gene encodes CDR1 SGHAT and CDR2 FQNNGV. The CDR3 length is 15 residues.

The genes are TRBV11-2 and TRBJ2-1; tentatively, D is TRBD2 (7 bases). With 0 bases removed from V and 7 bases from J, the gap between germline ends came to 16 bases. This CDR3 region has 16 residues. CDR1 is SGHAT and CDR2 is FQNNGV in the germline V gene. The CDR3 nucleotides are TGTGCCAGCAGCTTAGAGCGGCGGGGGCTCTGGAATGAGCAGTTCTTC. Translated: CASSLERRGLWNEQFF.

CDR3 DNA sequence: TGCGCCAGCAGCTTACAGACTAGCGTGGAGACCCAGTACTTC. Translation gives CASSLQTSVETQYF. V gene TRBV5-1 combines with J gene TRBJ2-5; TRBD2 matches 8 bases. Trimming removed 2 bases from V and 5 bases from J; junction bases left unmatched: 5. CDR1 is SGHRS and CDR2 is YFSETQ in the germline V gene. CDR3 size: 14 residues.

The chain recombines TRBV4-1 with TRBJ2-7; D is possibly TRBD1 (5 bases). Germline loops: CDR1 MGHRA, CDR2 YSYEKL. The V and J ends lost 0 bases and 0 bases respectively, with 12 bases between them. CDR3 size: 16 residues. The CDR3 bases are TGCGCCAGCAGCCAAGAGGTCTACAGGAGCTCCTACGAGCAGTACTTC. It encodes CASSQEVYRSSYEQYF.

V and J are TRBV2 and TRBJ1-6, with 7 bases that match TRBD1. This CDR3 has 14 residues. CDR1 is SNHLY and CDR2 is FYNNEI in the germline V gene. With 8 bases clipped from V and 5 bases from J, the junction kept 6 bases outside the gene matches. CDR3 nucleotides: TGTGCCAGCGGACAGGTCCTTAATAATTCACCCCTCCACTTT. Translated: CASGQVLNNSPLHF. The full variable domain, in which reference TRBV2 and TRBJ1-6 provide the parts outside the CDR3, is EPEVTQTPSHQVTQMGQEVILRCVPISNHLYFYWYRQILGQKVEFLVSFYNNEISEKSEIFDDQFSVERPDGSNFTLKIRSTKLEDSAMYFCASGQVLNNSPLHFGNGTRLTVT.

In its sample, this clonotype was seen a few times. V gene TRBV4-3 combines with J gene TRBJ2-1, with D possibly matching TRBD2 (5 bases). Deletions cut 3 bases from V and 10 bases from J, with 13 bases between. This CDR3 contains 13 residues. CDR1 LGHNA and CDR2 YSLEER come from the germline V gene. This CDR3 is CASSQELEYEQFF. CDR3 bases: TGCGCCAGCAGCCAGGAACTAGAGTACGAGCAGTTCTTC.